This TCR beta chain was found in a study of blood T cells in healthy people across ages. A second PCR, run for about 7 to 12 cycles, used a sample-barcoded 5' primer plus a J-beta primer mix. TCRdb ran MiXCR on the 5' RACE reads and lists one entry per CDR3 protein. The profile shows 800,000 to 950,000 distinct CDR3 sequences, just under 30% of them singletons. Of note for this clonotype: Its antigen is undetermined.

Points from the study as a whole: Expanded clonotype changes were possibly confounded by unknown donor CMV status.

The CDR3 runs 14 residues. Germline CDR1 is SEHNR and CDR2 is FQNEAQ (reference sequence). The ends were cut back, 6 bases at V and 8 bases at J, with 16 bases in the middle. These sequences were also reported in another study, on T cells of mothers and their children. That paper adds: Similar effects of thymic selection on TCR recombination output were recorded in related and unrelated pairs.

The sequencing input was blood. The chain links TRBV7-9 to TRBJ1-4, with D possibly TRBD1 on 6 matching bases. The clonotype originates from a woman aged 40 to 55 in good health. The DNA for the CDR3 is TGTGCCAGCAGTCGGGACAATTGGTACGAAAAACTGTTTTTT. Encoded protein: CASSRDNWYEKLFF.